These T cell receptor beta chains were read from a single sample in a study of cytomegalovirus exposure and HLA in healthy donors. Using immunoSEQ multiplex PCR, the repertoire was profiled, and TCRdb retains in-frame clones only, with some absent. The table includes some 95,000 clones, about 70% detected once. Sequencing was performed on PBMCs. These receptor sequences come from a man aged 25 to 40 in good health and CMV-seronegative. Both conserved end residues are part of each CDR3. D genes are given only for firm matches. Clone sizes are given selectively: once, few, many, or a class where the clone is expanded.

-,-,TRBJ2-5,TRBV10-2,CASSEMGAEKTQYF,TGCGCCAGCAGTGAGATGGGGGCGGAAAAGACCCAGTACTTC
-,TRBD1,TRBJ2-7,TRBV4-1,CASSQDLGTGSYEQYF,TGCGCCAGCAGCCAAGATCTCGGGACAGGGTCTTACGAGCAGTACTTC
-,TRBD2,TRBJ2-1,TRBV5-1,CASSLDASGNPYNEQFF,TGCGCCAGCAGCTTGGATGCTAGCGGGAACCCCTACAATGAGCAGTTCTTC
-,-,TRBJ2-2,TRBV5-1,CASRSLSGTGELFF,TGCGCCAGCAGGAGTCTCTCTGGCACCGGGGAGCTGTTTTTT
once,TRBD1,TRBJ2-6,TRBV7-9,CASSLARDSSSGANVLTF,TGTGCCAGCAGCTTAGCGAGGGACAGTTCATCTGGGGCCAACGTCCTGACTTTC
-,-,TRBJ2-5,TRBV6-6,CASNGRAGETQYF,TGTGCCAGCAATGGAAGGGCGGGGGAGACCCAGTACTTC
-,-,TRBJ1-3,TRBV4-3,CASSQEMGPGNTIYF,TGCGCCAGCAGCCAAGAGATGGGGCCGGGAAACACCATATATTTT
-,-,TRBJ2-4,TRBV19,CASSPLQALLAKNIQYF,TGTGCCAGTAGTCCCCTCCAGGCGCTACTAGCCAAAAACATTCAGTACTTC
-,-,TRBJ1-5,TRBV27,CASSLMPMQSNQPQHF,TGTGCCAGCAGTTTAATGCCAATGCAGAGCAATCAGCCCCAGCATTTT
-,-,TRBJ2-1,TRBV5-6,CASSLVQLNEQFF,TGTGCCAGCAGCTTGGTACAGCTCAATGAGCAGTTCTTC
few,-,TRBJ1-5,TRBV6-5,CASTPAAVQPQHF,TGTGCCAGCACTCCCGCGGCCGTTCAGCCCCAGCATTTT
-,TRBD2,TRBJ2-7,TRBV10-3,CAVRDPTSGSTQQYF,TGTGCCGTCAGGGACCCGACTAGCGGGAGTACTCAGCAGTACTTC
-,TRBD1,TRBJ1-6,TRBV5-1,CASSLRDRGNSPLHF,TGCGCCAGCAGCCTAAGGGACAGGGGTAATTCACCCCTCCACTTT
-,-,TRBJ1-1,TRBV29-1,CSVSQTENTEAFF,TGCAGCGTTTCACAGACAGAGAACACTGAAGCTTTCTTT
-,-,TRBJ2-3,TRBV7-9,CAMGGPSTDTQYF,TGTGCTATGGGGGGGCCCAGCACAGATACGCAGTATTTT
-,TRBD2,TRBJ2-2,TRBV9,CASSETSGRLWNTGELFF,TGTGCCAGCAGCGAGACTAGCGGGAGGCTATGGAACACCGGGGAGCTGTTTTTT
-,TRBD1,TRBJ1-1,TRBV28,CASSLTRQGAAYGTEAFF,TGTGCCAGCAGTTTAACGCGACAGGGGGCGGCTTACGGCACTGAAGCTTTCTTT
-,TRBD1,TRBJ2-7,TRBV11-2,CASSYRDRVYEQYF,TGTGCCAGCAGCTACCGGGACAGGGTTTACGAGCAGTACTTC
-,-,TRBJ1-2,TRBV9,CASSPSDRSINYGYTF,TGTGCCAGCAGCCCCAGCGACAGGTCAATTAACTATGGCTACACCTTC
-,-,TRBJ1-4,TRBV7-9,CASSPQGLKGKLFF,TGTGCCAGCAGCCCGCAGGGTCTTAAGGGAAAACTGTTTTTT
-,TRBD1,TRBJ1-1,TRBV4-1,CASSQLTGGTEAFF,TGCGCCAGCAGCCAATTGACAGGGGGCACTGAAGCTTTCTTT
-,-,TRBJ2-5,TRBV27,CASSLDGLVTNLNF,TGTGCCAGCAGTTTAGACGGACTCGTGACAAACCTAAACTTC
-,-,TRBJ1-6,TRBV25-1,CASRRDSPLHF,TGTGCCAGCAGGAGGGATTCACCCCTCCACTTT
-,-,TRBJ1-1,TRBV7-9,CASPSYRDTEAFF,TGTGCCAGCCCCTCATACAGGGACACTGAAGCTTTCTTT
few,TRBD1,TRBJ2-1,TRBV29-1,CSVEDDDRGVEFF,TGCAGCGTTGAAGACGACGACAGGGGCGTCGAGTTCTTC
once,TRBD1,TRBJ2-5,TRBV27,CASRPDRGQETQYF,TGTGCCAGCAGGCCCGACAGGGGGCAAGAGACCCAGTACTTC
-,TRBD1,TRBJ2-2,TRBV5-4,CASSQQGAGELFF,TGTGCCAGCAGCCAACAGGGGGCCGGGGAGCTGTTTTTT
-,-,TRBJ2-5,TRBV5-6,CASSLSLETQYF,TGTGCCAGCAGCTTGTCTTTGGAGACCCAGTACTTC
-,TRBD1,TRBJ2-7,TRBV6-6,CASSFSGTGSYEQYF,TGTGCCAGCAGCTTTTCCGGGACAGGGTCCTACGAGCAGTACTTC
-,-,TRBJ1-3,TRBV10-3,CAISGGGAGNTIYF,TGTGCCATCAGTGGGGGAGGGGCTGGAAACACCATATATTTT
few,-,TRBJ2-4,TRBV5-6,CASMLGGGSIQYF,TGTGCCAGCATGTTAGGGGGAGGGAGCATTCAGTACTTC
-,TRBD1,TRBJ1-1,TRBV27,CASSKSRDRSTEAFF,TGTGCCAGCAGTAAGTCCCGGGACAGAAGCACTGAAGCTTTCTTT
-,TRBD2,TRBJ2-7,TRBV9,CASSATAGVGFEQYF,TGTGCCAGCAGCGCAACAGCGGGAGTAGGTTTCGAGCAGTACTTC
once,-,TRBJ1-5,TRBV30,CAWSVGSGGQPQHF,TGTGCCTGGAGTGTTGGGTCCGGCGGACAGCCCCAGCATTTT
-,TRBD1,TRBJ1-1,TRBV10-3,CAISETPGQAYTEAFF,TGTGCCATCAGTGAAACACCGGGACAGGCGTACACTGAAGCTTTCTTT
-,-,TRBJ2-7,TRBV27,CASSLTGTLSYEQYF,TGTGCCAGCAGTTTAACAGGGACACTATCCTACGAGCAGTACTTC
-,TRBD2,TRBJ2-6,TRBV2,CASSLRGGNLSGANVLTF,TGTGCCAGCAGCCTACGGGGGGGAAACCTATCTGGGGCCAACGTCCTGACTTTC
-,-,TRBJ1-2,TRBV7-2,CASSLSGWGQEHGYTF,TGTGCCAGCAGCTTATCAGGCTGGGGGCAGGAACATGGCTACACCTTC
-,-,TRBJ1-1,TRBV5-1,CASSLDRLTEAFF,TGCGCCAGCAGCTTGGACAGATTAACTGAAGCTTTCTTT
-,-,TRBJ1-2,TRBV19,CASIPRAARTNYGYTF,TGTGCCAGTATCCCGAGGGCAGCCCGAACTAACTATGGCTACACCTTC
once,-,TRBJ2-2,TRBV7-3,CASSLHPNTGELFF,TGTGCCAGCAGCTTACATCCAAACACCGGGGAGCTGTTTTTT
-,-,TRBJ1-1,TRBV5-8,CASSLRLDSLMNTEAFF,TGTGCCAGCAGCTTGCGGCTGGACAGCCTTATGAACACTGAAGCTTTCTTT
-,-,TRBJ1-1,TRBV30,CAWGADTHGEAFF,TGTGCCTGGGGGGCCGACACACACGGTGAAGCTTTCTTT
-,TRBD2,TRBJ2-5,TRBV7-7,CASSRGVVETQYF,TGTGCTAGCTCACGGGGGGTGGTAGAGACCCAGTACTTC
-,-,TRBJ1-5,TRBV28,CASSLPLQPQHF,TGTGCCAGCAGTTTACCACTTCAGCCCCAGCATTTT
-,-,TRBJ1-2,TRBV27,CASSFQGGNYGYTF,TGTGCCAGCAGTTTCCAAGGGGGTAACTATGGCTACACCTTC
-,-,TRBJ2-6,TRBV28,CASSIRYGANVLTF,TGTGCCAGCAGTATCCGGTATGGGGCCAACGTCCTGACTTTC
-,-,TRBJ2-5,TRBV7-6,CASSFRGAQETQYF,TGTGCCAGCAGCTTCCGCGGGGCTCAAGAGACCCAGTACTTC